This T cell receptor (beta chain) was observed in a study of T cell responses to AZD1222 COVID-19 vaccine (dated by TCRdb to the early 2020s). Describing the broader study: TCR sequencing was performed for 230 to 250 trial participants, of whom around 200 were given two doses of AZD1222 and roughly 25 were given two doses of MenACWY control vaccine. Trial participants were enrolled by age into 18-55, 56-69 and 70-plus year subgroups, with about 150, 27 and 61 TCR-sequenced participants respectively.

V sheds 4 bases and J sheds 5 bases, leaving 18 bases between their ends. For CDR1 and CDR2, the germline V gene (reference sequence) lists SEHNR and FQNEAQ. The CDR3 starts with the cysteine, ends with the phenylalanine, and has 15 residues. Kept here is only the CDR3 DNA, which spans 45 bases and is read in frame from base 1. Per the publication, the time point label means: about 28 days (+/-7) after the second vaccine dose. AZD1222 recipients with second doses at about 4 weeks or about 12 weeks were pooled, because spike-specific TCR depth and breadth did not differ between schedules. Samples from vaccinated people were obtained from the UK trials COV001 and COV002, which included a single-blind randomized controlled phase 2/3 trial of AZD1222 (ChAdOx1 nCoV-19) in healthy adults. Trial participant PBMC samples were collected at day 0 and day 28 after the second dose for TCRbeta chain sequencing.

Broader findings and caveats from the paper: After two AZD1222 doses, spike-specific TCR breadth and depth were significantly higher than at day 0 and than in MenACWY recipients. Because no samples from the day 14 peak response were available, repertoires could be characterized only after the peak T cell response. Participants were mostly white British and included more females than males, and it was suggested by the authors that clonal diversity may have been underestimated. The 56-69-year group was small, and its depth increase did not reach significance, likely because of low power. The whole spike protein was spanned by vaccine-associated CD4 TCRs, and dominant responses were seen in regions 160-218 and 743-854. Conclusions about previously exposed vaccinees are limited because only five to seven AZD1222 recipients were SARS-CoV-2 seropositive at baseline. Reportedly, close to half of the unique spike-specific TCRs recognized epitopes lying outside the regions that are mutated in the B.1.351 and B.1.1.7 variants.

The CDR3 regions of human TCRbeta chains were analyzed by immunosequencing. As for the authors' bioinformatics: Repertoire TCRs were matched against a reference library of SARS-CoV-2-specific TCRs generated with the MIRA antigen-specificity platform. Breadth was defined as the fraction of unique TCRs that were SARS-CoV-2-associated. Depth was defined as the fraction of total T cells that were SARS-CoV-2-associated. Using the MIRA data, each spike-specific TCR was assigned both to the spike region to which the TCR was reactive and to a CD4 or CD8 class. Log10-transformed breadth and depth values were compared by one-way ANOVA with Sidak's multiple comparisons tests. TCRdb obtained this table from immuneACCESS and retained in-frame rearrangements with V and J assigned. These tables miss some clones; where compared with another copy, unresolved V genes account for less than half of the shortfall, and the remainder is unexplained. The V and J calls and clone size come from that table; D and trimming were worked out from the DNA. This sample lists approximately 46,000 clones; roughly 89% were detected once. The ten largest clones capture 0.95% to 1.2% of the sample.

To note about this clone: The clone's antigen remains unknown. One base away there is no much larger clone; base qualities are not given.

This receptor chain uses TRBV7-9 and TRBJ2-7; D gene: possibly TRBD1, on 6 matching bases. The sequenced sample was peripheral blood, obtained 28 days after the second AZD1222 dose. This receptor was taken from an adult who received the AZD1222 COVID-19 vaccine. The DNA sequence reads TGTGCCAGCAGCTCACTCCGACAGGCATCGGACGAGCAGTACTTC. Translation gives CASSSLRQASDEQYF.